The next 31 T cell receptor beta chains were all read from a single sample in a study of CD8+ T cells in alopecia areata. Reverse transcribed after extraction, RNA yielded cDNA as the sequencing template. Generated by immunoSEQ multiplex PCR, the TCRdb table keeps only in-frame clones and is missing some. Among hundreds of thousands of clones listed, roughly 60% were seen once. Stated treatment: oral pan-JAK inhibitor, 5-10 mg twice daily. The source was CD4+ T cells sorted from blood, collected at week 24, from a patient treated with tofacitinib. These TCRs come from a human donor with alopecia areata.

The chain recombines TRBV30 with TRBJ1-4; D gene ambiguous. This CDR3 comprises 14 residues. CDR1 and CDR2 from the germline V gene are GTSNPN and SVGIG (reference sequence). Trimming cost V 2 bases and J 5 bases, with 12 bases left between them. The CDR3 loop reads CAWSFGLTNEKLFF. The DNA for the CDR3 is TGTGCCTGGAGTTTTGGACTGACGAATGAAAAACTGTTTTTT.

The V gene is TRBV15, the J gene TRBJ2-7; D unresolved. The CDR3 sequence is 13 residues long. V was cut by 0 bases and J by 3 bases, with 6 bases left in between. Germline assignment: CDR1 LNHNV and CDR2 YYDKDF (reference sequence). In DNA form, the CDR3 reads TGTGCCACCAGCAGAGATTTTAGCTACGAGCAGTACTTC. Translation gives CATSRDFSYEQYF.

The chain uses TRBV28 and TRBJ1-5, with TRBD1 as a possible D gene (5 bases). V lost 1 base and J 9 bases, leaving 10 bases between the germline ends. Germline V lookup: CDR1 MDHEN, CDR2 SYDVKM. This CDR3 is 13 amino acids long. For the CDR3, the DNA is TGTGCCAGCAGTTTATTGGGGGACCCGCCCCAGCATTTT. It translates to CASSLLGDPPQHF.

CDR3 DNA sequence: TGTGCCAGCAGTTTACTCATGGGGGGTTTCGCTTTCTTT. Its protein product is CASSLLMGGFAFF. The rearrangement links TRBV28 to TRBJ1-1; D possibly corresponds to TRBD1 (5 bases). Per germline, CDR1 MDHEN and CDR2 SYDVKM. Trimming cost V 2 bases and J 11 bases, with 15 bases left between them. The CDR3 has 13 amino acids. Filled out from reference TRBV28 and TRBJ1-1, the complete variable domain reads DVKVTQSSRYLVKRTGEKVFLECVQDMDHENMFWYRQDPGLGLRLIYFSYDVKMKEKGDIPEGYSVSREKKERFSLILESASTNQTSMYLCASSLLMGGFAFFGQGTRLTVV.

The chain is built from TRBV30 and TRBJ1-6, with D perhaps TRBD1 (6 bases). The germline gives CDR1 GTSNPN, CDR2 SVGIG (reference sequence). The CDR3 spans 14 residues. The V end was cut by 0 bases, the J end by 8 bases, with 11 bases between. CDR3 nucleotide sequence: TGTGCCTGGAGTGTACGGGGGGCCGATTCACCCCTCCACTTT. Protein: CAWSVRGADSPLHF.

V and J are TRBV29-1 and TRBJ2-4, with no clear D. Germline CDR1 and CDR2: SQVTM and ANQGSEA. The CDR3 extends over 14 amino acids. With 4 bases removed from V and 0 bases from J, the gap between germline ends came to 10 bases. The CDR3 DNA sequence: TGCAGCGTTGCTGGCCTTCTAGCCAAAAACATTCAGTACTTC. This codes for CSVAGLLAKNIQYF.

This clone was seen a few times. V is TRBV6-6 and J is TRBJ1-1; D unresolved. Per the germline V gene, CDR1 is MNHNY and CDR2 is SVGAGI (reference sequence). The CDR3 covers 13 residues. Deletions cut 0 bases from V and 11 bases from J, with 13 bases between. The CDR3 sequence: CASSYSDGSLAFF. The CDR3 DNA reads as TGTGCCAGCAGTTACTCGGACGGGTCGCTGGCTTTCTTT.

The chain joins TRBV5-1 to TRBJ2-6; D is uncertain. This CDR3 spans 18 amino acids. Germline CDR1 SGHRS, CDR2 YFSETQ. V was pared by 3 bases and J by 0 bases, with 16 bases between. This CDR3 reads CASSSSTDGYSGANVLTF. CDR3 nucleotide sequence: TGCGCCAGCAGCTCTTCTACCGACGGGTACTCTGGGGCCAACGTCCTGACTTTC.

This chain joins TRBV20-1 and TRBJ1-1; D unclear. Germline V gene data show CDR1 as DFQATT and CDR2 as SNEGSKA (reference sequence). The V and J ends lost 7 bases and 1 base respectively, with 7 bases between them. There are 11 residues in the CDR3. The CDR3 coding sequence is TGCAGTGAGGCGGGGAACACTGAAGCTTTCTTT. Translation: CSEAGNTEAFF.

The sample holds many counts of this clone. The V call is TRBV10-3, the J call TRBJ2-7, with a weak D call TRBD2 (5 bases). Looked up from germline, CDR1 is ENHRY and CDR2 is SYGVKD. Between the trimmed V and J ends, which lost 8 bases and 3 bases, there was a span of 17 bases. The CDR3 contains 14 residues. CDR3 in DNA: TGTGCCATCTCCGAGGGTGTGCTCAGCTACGAGCAGTACTTC. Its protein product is CAISEGVLSYEQYF.

The CDR3 region has the DNA TGCGCCAGCAGTTCGAGCCGGGACAGGCACCAAGAGACCCAGTACTTC. This gives the protein CASSSSRDRHQETQYF. The genes are TRBV5-1 and TRBJ2-5; 8 bases are shared with TRBD1. In germline, CDR1 is SGHRS, CDR2 YFSETQ. V dropped 5 bases and J dropped 0; count of bases not matched to a gene: 9. This CDR3 spans 16 amino acids.

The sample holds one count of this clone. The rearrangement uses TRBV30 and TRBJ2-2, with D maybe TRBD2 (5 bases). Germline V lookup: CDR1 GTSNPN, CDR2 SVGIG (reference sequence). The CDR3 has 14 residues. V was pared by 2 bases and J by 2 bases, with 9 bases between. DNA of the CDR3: TGTGCCTGGAGTATCGGGATCAACACCGGGGAGCTGTTTTTT. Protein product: CAWSIGINTGELFF.

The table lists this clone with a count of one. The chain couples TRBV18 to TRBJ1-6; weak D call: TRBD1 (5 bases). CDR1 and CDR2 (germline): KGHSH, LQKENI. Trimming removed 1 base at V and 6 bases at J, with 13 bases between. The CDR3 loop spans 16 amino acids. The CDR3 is CASSPQQGRGNSPLHF. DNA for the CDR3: TGTGCCAGCTCACCACAGCAGGGACGGGGTAATTCACCCCTCCACTTT.

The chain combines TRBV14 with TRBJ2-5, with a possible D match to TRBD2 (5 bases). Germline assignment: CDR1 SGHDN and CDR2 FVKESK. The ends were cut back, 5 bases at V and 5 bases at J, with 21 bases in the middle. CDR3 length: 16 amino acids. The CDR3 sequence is CASSSYKVARGETQYF. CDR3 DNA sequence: TGTGCCAGCAGCTCCTACAAAGTCGCCCGAGGGGAGACCCAGTACTTC.

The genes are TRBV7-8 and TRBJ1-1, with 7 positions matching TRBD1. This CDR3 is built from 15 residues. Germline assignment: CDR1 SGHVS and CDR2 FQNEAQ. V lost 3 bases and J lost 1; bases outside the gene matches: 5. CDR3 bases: TGTGCCAGCAGCTTCGCCGGGACAGCGAACACTGAAGCTTTCTTT. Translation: CASSFAGTANTEAFF.

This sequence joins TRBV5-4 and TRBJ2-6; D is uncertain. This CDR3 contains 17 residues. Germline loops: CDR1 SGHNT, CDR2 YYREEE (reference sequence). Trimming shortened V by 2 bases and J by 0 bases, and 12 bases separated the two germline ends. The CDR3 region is CASSFMLESSGANVLTF. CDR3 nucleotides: TGTGCCAGCAGCTTTATGCTGGAAAGCTCTGGGGCCAACGTCCTGACTTTC.

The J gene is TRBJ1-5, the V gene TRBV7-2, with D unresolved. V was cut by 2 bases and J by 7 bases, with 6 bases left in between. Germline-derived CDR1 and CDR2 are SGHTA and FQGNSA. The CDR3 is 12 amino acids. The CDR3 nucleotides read TGTGCCAGCAGCTTAACGGGACAGCCCCAGCATTTT. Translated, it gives CASSLTGQPQHF.

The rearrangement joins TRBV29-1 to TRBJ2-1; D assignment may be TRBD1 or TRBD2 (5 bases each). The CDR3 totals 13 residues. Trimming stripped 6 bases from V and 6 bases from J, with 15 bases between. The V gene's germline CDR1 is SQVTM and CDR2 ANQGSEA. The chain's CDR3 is CSVGAARINEQFF. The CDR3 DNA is TGCAGCGTCGGGGCCGCGCGAATCAATGAGCAGTTCTTC.

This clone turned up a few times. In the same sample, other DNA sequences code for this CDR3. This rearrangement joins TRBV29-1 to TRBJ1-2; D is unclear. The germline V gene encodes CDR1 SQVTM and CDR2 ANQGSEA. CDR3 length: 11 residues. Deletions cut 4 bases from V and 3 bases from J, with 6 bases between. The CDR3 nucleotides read TGCAGCGTTGGGACGGACTATGGCTACACCTTC. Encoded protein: CSVGTDYGYTF.

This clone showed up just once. In DNA form, the CDR3 reads TGTGCCAGCAGCTTAGACGACCGGGTATCAGAGACCCAGTACTTC. Protein: CASSLDDRVSETQYF. This chain links TRBV7-2 with TRBJ2-5; D gene unclear. Trimming removed 1 base at V and 4 bases at J, with 13 bases between. The V gene's germline CDR1 is SGHTA and CDR2 FQGNSA. The CDR3 covers 15 residues.

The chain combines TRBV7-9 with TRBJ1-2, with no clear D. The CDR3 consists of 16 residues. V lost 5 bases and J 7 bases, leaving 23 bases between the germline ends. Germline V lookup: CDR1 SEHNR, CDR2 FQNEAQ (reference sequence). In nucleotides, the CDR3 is TGTGCCAGCAGCCCTTATGGACTGACCCCATATGGTGGCTACACCTTC. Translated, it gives CASSPYGLTPYGGYTF.

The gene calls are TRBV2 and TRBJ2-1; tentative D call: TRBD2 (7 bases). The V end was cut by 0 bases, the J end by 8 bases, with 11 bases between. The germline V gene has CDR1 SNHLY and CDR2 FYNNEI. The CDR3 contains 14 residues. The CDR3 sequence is CASSEARGRDEQFF. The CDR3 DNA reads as TGTGCCAGCAGTGAAGCGCGGGGGCGCGATGAGCAGTTCTTC.

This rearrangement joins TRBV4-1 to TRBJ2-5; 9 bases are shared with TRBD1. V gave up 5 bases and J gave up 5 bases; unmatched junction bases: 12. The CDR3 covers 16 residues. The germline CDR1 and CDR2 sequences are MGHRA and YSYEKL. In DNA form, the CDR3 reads TGCGCCAGCAGCGAAGGGGGGACAGGGTCCTGGGAGACCCAGTACTTC. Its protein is CASSEGGTGSWETQYF.

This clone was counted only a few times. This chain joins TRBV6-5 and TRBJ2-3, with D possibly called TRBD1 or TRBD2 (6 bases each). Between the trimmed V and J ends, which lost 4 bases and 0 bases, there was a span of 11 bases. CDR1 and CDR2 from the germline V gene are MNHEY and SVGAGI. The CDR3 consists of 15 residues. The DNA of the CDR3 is TGTGCCAGCAGTTTGTCGGGGGCAAGCACAGATACGCAGTATTTT. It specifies CASSLSGASTDTQYF.

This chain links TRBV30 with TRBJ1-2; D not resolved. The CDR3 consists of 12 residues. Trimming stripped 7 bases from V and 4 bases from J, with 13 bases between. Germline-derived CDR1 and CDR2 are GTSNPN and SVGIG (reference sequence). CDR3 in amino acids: CALDAPTYGYTF. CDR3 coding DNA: TGTGCCTTGGACGCGCCCACCTATGGCTACACCTTC.

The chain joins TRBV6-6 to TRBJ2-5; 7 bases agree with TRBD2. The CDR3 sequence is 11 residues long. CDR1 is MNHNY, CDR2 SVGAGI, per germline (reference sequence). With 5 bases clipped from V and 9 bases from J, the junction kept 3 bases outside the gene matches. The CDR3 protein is CASSTRGAQYF. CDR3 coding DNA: TGTGCCAGCAGTACCCGGGGGGCCCAGTACTTC.

CDR3 sequence (DNA): TGTGCCAGCAGTTCACGATCGAGGGACAGGGCCGACGAGCAGTACTTC. It yields the protein CASSSRSRDRADEQYF. J is TRBJ2-7 and V is TRBV6-5; TRBD1 matches 9 bases. Trimming removed 4 bases from V and 5 bases from J; junction bases left unmatched: 12. The length of the CDR3 is 16 residues. In germline, CDR1 is MNHEY, CDR2 SVGAGI.

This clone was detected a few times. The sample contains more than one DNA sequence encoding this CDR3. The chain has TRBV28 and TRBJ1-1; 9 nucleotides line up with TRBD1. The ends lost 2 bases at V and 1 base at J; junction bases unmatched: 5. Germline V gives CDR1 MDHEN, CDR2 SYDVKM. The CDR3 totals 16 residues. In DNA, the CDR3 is TGTGCCAGCAGTTTACCGGGACAGGGACGGAACACTGAAGCTTTCTTT. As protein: CASSLPGQGRNTEAFF.

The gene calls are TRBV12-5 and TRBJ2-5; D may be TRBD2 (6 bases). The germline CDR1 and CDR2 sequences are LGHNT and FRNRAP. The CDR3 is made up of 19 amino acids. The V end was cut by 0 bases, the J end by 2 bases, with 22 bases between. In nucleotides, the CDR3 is TGTGCTAGTGGTTTGGTACCCCACGGGACTTTCGACGGACAAGAGACCCAGTACTTC. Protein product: CASGLVPHGTFDGQETQYF.

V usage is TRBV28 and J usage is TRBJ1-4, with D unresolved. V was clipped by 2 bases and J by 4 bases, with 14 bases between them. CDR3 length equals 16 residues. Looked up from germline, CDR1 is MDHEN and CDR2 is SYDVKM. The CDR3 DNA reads TGTGCCAGCAGTTTAAACCCAACAGCTATTAATGAAAAACTGTTTTTT. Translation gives CASSLNPTAINEKLFF. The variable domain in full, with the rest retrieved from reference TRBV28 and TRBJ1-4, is DVKVTQSSRYLVKRTGEKVFLECVQDMDHENMFWYRQDPGLGLRLIYFSYDVKMKEKGDIPEGYSVSREKKERFSLILESASTNQTSMYLCASSLNPTAINEKLFFGSGTQLSVL.

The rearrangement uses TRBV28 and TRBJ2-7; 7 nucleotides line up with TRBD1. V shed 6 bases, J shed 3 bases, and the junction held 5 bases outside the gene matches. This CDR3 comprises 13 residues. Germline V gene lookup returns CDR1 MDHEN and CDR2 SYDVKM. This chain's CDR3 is CASSRDRIYEQYF. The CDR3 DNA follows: TGTGCCAGCAGCCGGGACAGAATCTACGAGCAGTACTTC.